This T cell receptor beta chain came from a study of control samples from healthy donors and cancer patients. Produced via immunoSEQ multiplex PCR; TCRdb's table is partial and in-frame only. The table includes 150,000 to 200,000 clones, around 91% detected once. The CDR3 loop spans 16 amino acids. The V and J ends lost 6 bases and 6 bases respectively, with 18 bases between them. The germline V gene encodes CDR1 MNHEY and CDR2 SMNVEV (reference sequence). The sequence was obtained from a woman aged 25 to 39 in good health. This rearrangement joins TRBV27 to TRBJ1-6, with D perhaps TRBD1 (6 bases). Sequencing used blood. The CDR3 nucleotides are TGTGCCAGCAGGAATCAGGGGAGCTATGGTAATTCACCCCTCCACTTT. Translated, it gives CASRNQGSYGNSPLHF.